The 9 T cell receptor beta chains listed next were all sequenced from one sample in a study of OX40 agonist ivuxolimab in advanced cancers. The library was built by means of the immunoSEQ multiplex PCR assay. The source is immuneACCESS, and TCRdb retained only in-frame sequences with V and J called. Part of the clones is not carried over; for the studies checked, unresolved V genes explain less than half of this, and the remainder is unexplained. Here the sample has 45,000 to 70,000 clones; roughly 86% occur a single time. The ten largest account for 0.8% to 1% of the sample. Sequenced material: CD4+ or CD8+ T cells sorted from blood, taken in a trial of the OX40 agonist ivuxolimab. The receptors come from an adult with an advanced solid tumor such as melanoma, head and neck, liver or kidney cancer.

DNA for the CDR3: TGTGCCAGCTCATCACGGGACGGTCGCACAGATACGCAGTATTTT. It codes for CASSSRDGRTDTQYF. This sequence joins TRBV18 and TRBJ2-3; tentatively, D is TRBD1 or TRBD2 (5 bases each). Trimming cost V 5 bases and J 1 base, with 13 bases left between them. This CDR3 spans 15 amino acids. Germline V gene lookup returns CDR1 KGHSH and CDR2 LQKENI.

Only a few counts were recorded for this clone. The V call is TRBV18, the J call TRBJ1-1; D not certain. Germline CDR1 reads KGHSH; CDR2 reads LQKENI. The germline V and J ends were trimmed by 5 bases and 1 base, with 11 bases remaining between them. This CDR3 has 14 residues. This CDR3 reads CASSVRAQNTEAFF. CDR3 coding DNA: TGTGCCAGCTCAGTCCGGGCCCAGAACACTGAAGCTTTCTTT. Looking up the rest from reference TRBV18 and TRBJ1-1 gives the full variable domain: NAGVMQNPRHLVRRRGQEARLRCSPMKGHSHVYWYRQLPEEGLKFMVYLQKENIIDESGMPKERFSAEFPKEGPSILRIQQVVRGDSAAYFCASSVRAQNTEAFFGQGTRLTVV.

The chain carries TRBV18 and TRBJ1-1, with TRBD1 as a possible D gene (5 bases). The CDR3 runs to 15 residues. CDR1 is KGHSH and CDR2 is LQKENI in the germline V gene. The V end was cut by 0 bases, the J end by 4 bases, with 12 bases between. The CDR3 here is CASSPPARDGTEAFF. The CDR3 DNA is TGTGCCAGCTCACCACCGGCCAGGGACGGCACTGAAGCTTTCTTT.

The gene calls are TRBV18 and TRBJ1-5; D gene unclear. V dropped 4 bases and J dropped 1 base, with 14 bases sitting between them. This CDR3 comprises 16 residues. Germline assignment: CDR1 KGHSH and CDR2 LQKENI. The CDR3 here is CASSLTDDTSNQPQHF. The CDR3 coding sequence is TGTGCCAGCTCACTAACGGACGATACAAGCAATCAGCCCCAGCATTTT.

There are a few counts of this clone. This chain links TRBV7-9 with TRBJ2-1; 11 nucleotides align to TRBD2. The V and J ends lost 4 bases and 10 bases, in that order; junction bases with no gene match: 12. Germline CDR1 is SEHNR and CDR2 is FQNEAQ (reference sequence). CDR3 length: 16 amino acids. Here the CDR3 DNA reads TGTGCCAGCAGCTCCTCCGGGACTAGCGGCGGAGTCGAGCAGTTCTTC. Translated: CASSSSGTSGGVEQFF.

This clone is a singleton in its sample. CDR3 region: CASSFGLLAGGTDTQYF. The DNA of the CDR3 is TGTGCCAGCAGTTTTGGACTGCTAGCGGGGGGCACAGATACGCAGTATTTT. The chain combines TRBV28 with TRBJ2-3; TRBD2 aligns across 10 bases. Unmatched junction bases numbered 7, after V lost 3 bases and J lost 1 base. The CDR3 is made up of 17 amino acids. Per germline, CDR1 MDHEN and CDR2 SYDVKM.

The chain couples TRBV5-1 to TRBJ1-2, with D unresolved. CDR3 length: 15 amino acids. CDR1 and CDR2 (germline): SGHRS, YFSETQ. The ends were cut back, 0 bases at V and 8 bases at J, with 17 bases in the middle. CDR3 sequence: CASSLESVTAQGYTF. The CDR3 bases are TGCGCCAGCAGCTTGGAATCTGTCACGGCCCAAGGCTACACCTTC. The whole variable domain, remainder taken from reference TRBV5-1 and TRBJ1-2, is KAGVTQTPRYLIKTRGQQVTLSCSPISGHRSVSWYQQTPGQGLQFLFEYFSETQRNKGNFPGRFSGRQFSNSRSEMNVSTLELGDSALYLCASSLESVTAQGYTFGSGTRLTVV.

This chain links TRBV7-9 with TRBJ1-6; possibly TRBD1 for D (6 bases). The V and J ends lost 5 bases and 7 bases respectively, with 12 bases between them. Germline V CDR1 and CDR2: SEHNR, FQNEAQ (reference sequence). CDR3 length: 14 amino acids. CDR3 sequence reads: CASSQYRANSPLHF. The CDR3 DNA reads TGTGCCAGCAGCCAATACAGGGCCAATTCACCCCTCCACTTT.

This chain joins TRBV18 and TRBJ1-1; D not resolved. This CDR3 spans 13 amino acids. Germline CDR1 and CDR2: KGHSH and LQKENI. Deletions cut 3 bases from V and 0 bases from J, with 5 bases between. The CDR3: CASSPRLNTEAFF. The CDR3 DNA reads TGTGCCAGCTCACCCCGTCTGAACACTGAAGCTTTCTTT.